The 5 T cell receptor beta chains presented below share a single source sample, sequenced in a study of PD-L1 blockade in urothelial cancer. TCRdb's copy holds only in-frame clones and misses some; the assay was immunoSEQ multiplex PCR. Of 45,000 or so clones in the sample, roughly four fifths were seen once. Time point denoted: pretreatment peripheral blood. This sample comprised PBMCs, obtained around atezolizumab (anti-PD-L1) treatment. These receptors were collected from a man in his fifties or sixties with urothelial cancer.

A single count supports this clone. The CDR3 protein is CSVLTDRLYNEQFF. CDR3 nucleotides: TGCAGCGTACTGACAGACAGACTGTACAATGAGCAGTTCTTC. The rearrangement uses TRBV29-1 and TRBJ2-1, with TRBD1 as a possible D gene (5 bases). V shed 6 bases and J shed 4 bases, with 16 bases lying between them. This CDR3 has 14 residues. Germline V gene data show CDR1 as SQVTM and CDR2 as ANQGSEA.

CDR3 bases: TGTGCCAGGGGCTGGACAGGGCCGGGAAACACCATATATTTT. This encodes CARGWTGPGNTIYF. The J gene is TRBJ1-3, the V gene TRBV9, with 8 bases that match TRBD1. Trimming at V came to 8 bases and at J to 4 bases, leaving 8 bases not matched to a gene. The CDR3 is 14 residues long. Germline values: CDR1 SGDLS, CDR2 YYNGEE.

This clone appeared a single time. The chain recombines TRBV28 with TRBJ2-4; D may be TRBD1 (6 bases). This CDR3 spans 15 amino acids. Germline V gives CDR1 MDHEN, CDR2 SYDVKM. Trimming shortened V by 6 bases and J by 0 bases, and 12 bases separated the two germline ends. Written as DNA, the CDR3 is TGTGCCAGCAGCCCAGGGGATTTAGCCAAAAACATTCAGTACTTC. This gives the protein CASSPGDLAKNIQYF. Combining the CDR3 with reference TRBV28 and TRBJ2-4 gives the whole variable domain DVKVTQSSRYLVKRTGEKVFLECVQDMDHENMFWYRQDPGLGLRLIYFSYDVKMKEKGDIPEGYSVSREKKERFSLILESASTNQTSMYLCASSPGDLAKNIQYFGAGTRLSVL.

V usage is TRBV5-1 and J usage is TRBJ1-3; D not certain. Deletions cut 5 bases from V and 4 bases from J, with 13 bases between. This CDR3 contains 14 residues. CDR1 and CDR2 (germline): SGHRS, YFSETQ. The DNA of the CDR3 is TGCGCCAGCAGTCCAAGTACAGCAGGAAACACCATATATTTT. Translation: CASSPSTAGNTIYF.

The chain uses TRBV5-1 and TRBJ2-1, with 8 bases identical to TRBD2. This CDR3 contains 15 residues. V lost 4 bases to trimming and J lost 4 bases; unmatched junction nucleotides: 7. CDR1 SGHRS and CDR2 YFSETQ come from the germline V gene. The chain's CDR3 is CASSHGTSEYNEQFF. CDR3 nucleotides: TGCGCCAGCAGCCATGGGACTAGTGAATACAATGAGCAGTTCTTC.